These 9 T cell receptor beta chains were all obtained from the same sample, sequenced in a study of blood T cell repertoires in COVID-19. Profiled with immunoSEQ multiplex PCR; TCRdb holds only in-frame clones, not every one. This sample has hundreds of thousands of clones, with approximately 80% found just once. Sequencing was carried out using peripheral blood. The receptors were gathered from a man older than 75 with acute or convalescent COVID-19.

The rearrangement uses TRBV18 and TRBJ2-7; a weak D match, TRBD2 (6 bases). The CDR3 spans 15 residues. Germline CDR1 is KGHSH and CDR2 is LQKENI. V lost 0 bases to trimming and J lost 2 bases, with 11 bases between them. CDR3 bases: TGTGCCAGCTCACCACCCAGGGCGGGGACCTACGAGCAGTACTTC. Its protein product is CASSPPRAGTYEQYF.

The J gene is TRBJ1-1, the V gene TRBV6-5; possibly TRBD1 for D (5 bases). Germline V gene lookup returns CDR1 MNHEY and CDR2 SVGAGI. CDR3 length: 16 residues. Trimming took off 2 bases at V and 0 bases at J, with 13 bases between the two ends. The CDR3 DNA is TGTGCCAGCAGTTACGGGGCAGGGAGGATGAACACTGAAGCTTTCTTT. Protein sequence: CASSYGAGRMNTEAFF.

The chain is built from TRBV5-1 and TRBJ2-7, with 7 nucleotides matching TRBD2. CDR1 is SGHRS, CDR2 YFSETQ, per germline. V shed 0 bases and J 3 bases; nucleotides not matched to a gene: 6. The CDR3 totals 15 residues. CDR3 bases: TGCGCCAGCAGCTTGGCGTCCGGGAGGTACTACGAGCAGTACTTC. This sequence encodes CASSLASGRYYEQYF.

This sequence joins TRBV5-1 and TRBJ1-4; D perhaps matches TRBD1 (5 bases). Looked up from germline, CDR1 is SGHRS and CDR2 is YFSETQ. The CDR3 is made up of 15 amino acids. V lost 3 bases, J lost 0 bases, and 9 bases lay in between. The DNA of the CDR3 is TGCGCCAGCAGCTCCACAGGCGCAACTAATGAAAAACTGTTTTTT. Translation gives CASSSTGATNEKLFF.

The chain has TRBV6-5 and TRBJ1-6, with 10 nucleotides matching TRBD1. This CDR3 is built from 15 residues. V shed 6 bases and J 9 bases; nucleotides not matched to a gene: 8. The V gene's germline CDR1 is MNHEY and CDR2 SVGAGI. In nucleotides, the CDR3 is TGTGCCAGCAGAGCAGGGACAGGGGAGGTTTCACCCCTCCACTTT. This encodes CASRAGTGEVSPLHF.

The chain employs TRBV5-1 and TRBJ1-2, with D maybe TRBD1 (6 bases). Trimming stripped 4 bases from V and 0 bases from J, with 16 bases between. Germline CDR1 reads SGHRS; CDR2 reads YFSETQ. The CDR3 sequence is 16 residues long. The CDR3 DNA follows: TGCGCCAGCAGCGGTCACCGGGACACCTCTAACTATGGCTACACCTTC. It translates to CASSGHRDTSNYGYTF.

J is TRBJ1-6 and V is TRBV3-1 (or the pseudogene TRBV3-2); no definite D call. V was cut by 6 bases and J by 10 bases, with 13 bases left in between. CDR3 length equals 13 residues. Germline CDR1 is LGHDT and CDR2 is YNNKEL (reference sequence). In DNA form, the CDR3 reads TGTGCCAGCAGGGAAGGTCCGGGGTCACCCCTCCACTTT. The encoded protein is CASREGPGSPLHF.

This sequence joins TRBV29-1 and TRBJ1-5; D is unclear. This CDR3 is 14 amino acids long. Germline CDR1 is SQVTM and CDR2 is ANQGSEA. V was pared by 4 bases and J by 2 bases, with 12 bases between. The CDR3 protein is CSVGVAGGNQPQHF. The CDR3 region has the DNA TGCAGCGTTGGGGTGGCGGGCGGCAATCAGCCCCAGCATTTT. The variable domain in full, with the rest retrieved from reference TRBV29-1 and TRBJ1-5, is SAVISQKPSRDICQRGTSLTIQCQVDSQVTMMFWYRQQPGQSLTLIATANQGSEATYESGFVIDKFPISRPNLTFSTLTVSNMSPEDSSIYLCSVGVAGGNQPQHFGDGTRLSIL.

CDR3 region: CASSAIDRRISGANVLTF. In DNA form, the CDR3 reads TGTGCCAGCAGCGCCATAGACAGGCGAATCTCTGGGGCCAACGTCCTGACTTTC. The chain recombines TRBV5-6 with TRBJ2-6; perhaps TRBD1 as D (6 bases). Trimming cost V 4 bases and J 0 bases, with 17 bases left between them. Germline V gene sequence: CDR1 SGHDT, CDR2 YYEEEE. The CDR3 runs to 18 residues.